Below, 20 T cell receptor beta chains from the same sample are listed, as sequenced in a study of early T cells in non-severe SARS-CoV-2 infection. One entry per CDR3 protein, called by TCRdb with MiXCR from the 5' RACE reads. The sample consists of 20,000 to 25,000 distinct CDR3 sequences, approximately 4.3% of them appearing once. The sequenced sample was whole blood. The receptors come from an adult who was a healthcare worker with PCR-confirmed SARS-CoV-2 infection or an uninfected control (not recorded which).

The chain recombines TRBV7-2 with TRBJ1-2; TRBD1 aligns across 8 bases. The germline CDR1 and CDR2 sequences are SGHTA and FQGNSA. V dropped 5 bases and J dropped 1; count of bases not matched to a gene: 3. The CDR3 runs to 14 residues. The CDR3 sequence is CASSLDRVNYGYTF. In DNA, the CDR3 is TGTGCCAGCAGCCTGGACAGGGTTAACTATGGCTACACCTTC. Drawing the rest from reference TRBV7-2 and TRBJ1-2, the complete variable domain is GAGVSQSPSNKVTEKGKDVELRCDPISGHTALYWYRQSLGQGLEFLIYFQGNSAPDKSGLPSDRFSAERTGGSVSTLTIQRTQQEDSAVYLCASSLDRVNYGYTFGSGTRLTVV.

In this sample, this clonotype is medium-sized. CDR3 bases: TGTGCCAGCAGTCTAAAAACGGGCAGCGCAAACACCGGGGAGCTGTTTTTT. The encoded protein is CASSLKTGSANTGELFF. The V call is TRBV6-5, the J call TRBJ2-2; D uncertain. The V end lost 5 bases, the J end lost 2 bases, and 18 bases lay between the germline ends. The CDR3 sequence is 17 residues long. Germline lookup yields CDR1 MNHEY and CDR2 SVGAGI.

Ten or more counts support this clonotype. V usage is TRBV3-1 and J usage is TRBJ2-2; TRBD2 aligns across 10 bases. The CDR3 length is 16 residues. V was pared by 4 bases and J by 4 bases, with 6 bases of the junction left unmatched. Looked up from germline, CDR1 is LGHDT and CDR2 is YNNKEL (reference sequence). CDR3 sequence (DNA): TGTGCCAGCAGCCTCCGGACTAGCGGCGGCACCGGGGAGCTGTTTTTT. Protein product: CASSLRTSGGTGELFF.

This clonotype was observed at least ten times. The chain combines TRBV27 with TRBJ1-2; D uncertain. The CDR3 length is 13 residues. V dropped 4 bases and J dropped 1 base, with 7 bases sitting between them. Germline V gene data show CDR1 as MNHEY and CDR2 as SMNVEV (reference sequence). CDR3 region: CASSSGYNYGYTF. Written as DNA, the CDR3 is TGTGCCAGCAGTTCGGGATATAACTATGGCTACACCTTC.

The CDR3 DNA follows: TGTGCCAGCAGCTTAGACCTAAGCTCCTACAATGAGCAGTTCTTC. This encodes CASSLDLSSYNEQFF. The V and J genes are TRBV5-4 and TRBJ2-1; D unclear. V was cut by 2 bases and J by 0 bases, with 9 bases left in between. CDR1 is SGHNT and CDR2 is YYREEE in the germline V gene (reference sequence). CDR3 length: 15 amino acids.

This clonotype rates as medium-sized (0.01 to 0.1%). The CDR3 region is CASSQDRGRAYEQYF. CDR3 nucleotides: TGTGCCAGCAGCCAAGATCGTGGCCGAGCCTACGAGCAGTACTTC. The V call is TRBV3-1, the J call TRBJ2-7; the D is unclear. Between the trimmed V and J ends, which lost 0 bases and 2 bases, there was a span of 11 bases. The CDR3 runs to 15 residues. Germline CDR1 LGHDT, CDR2 YNNKEL (reference sequence).

This clonotype was found many times. The chain recombines TRBV9 with TRBJ2-7; TRBD2 is a possible D gene (6 bases). The CDR3 has 15 amino acids. The germline V gene encodes CDR1 SGDLS and CDR2 YYNGEE. V lost 0 bases, J lost 0 bases, and 10 bases lay in between. CDR3 sequence: CASSVAGASSYEQYF. The CDR3 DNA follows: TGTGCCAGCAGCGTAGCGGGAGCCAGCTCCTACGAGCAGTACTTC.

This clonotype came up many times. This CDR3 is CASTNSEGTEAFF. The CDR3 nucleotides are TGTGCCAGCACCAACTCTGAGGGCACTGAAGCTTTCTTT. The chain couples TRBV6-4 to TRBJ1-1; D call uncertain. Trimming left V 7 bases short and J 4 bases short, with 13 bases between. The CDR3 is 13 amino acids. Germline CDR1 and CDR2: MRHNA and SNTAGT.

This clonotype was recorded many times. The chain is built from TRBV30 and TRBJ2-3; D not certain. Deletions cut 2 bases from V and 0 bases from J, with 12 bases between. CDR3 size: 15 residues. Germline V gene lookup returns CDR1 GTSNPN and CDR2 SVGIG (reference sequence). The CDR3 loop is CAWSRLPSSTDTQYF. CDR3 in DNA: TGTGCCTGGAGTAGGTTGCCCTCTAGCACAGATACGCAGTATTTT.

In this sample, this clonotype turned up many times. DNA of the CDR3: TGTGCCAGCAGTCCCGTTTCGGTGACGGGAACAAACACTGAAGCTTTCTTT. Translation gives CASSPVSVTGTNTEAFF. The rearrangement links TRBV12-3 or TRBV12-4 to TRBJ1-1; D gene uncertain. CDR3 length equals 17 residues. Trimming left V 5 bases short and J 2 bases short, with 21 bases between.

The chain has TRBV11-3 and TRBJ2-1, with 7 bases matching TRBD2. The CDR3 has 16 amino acids. V lost 1 base, J lost 6 bases, and 9 bases stayed unmatched. Germline V gives CDR1 SGHNT, CDR2 YENEEA. In DNA form, the CDR3 reads TGTGCCAGCAGCTTAGGCGCGTCGGGGGGATCCAATGAGCAGTTCTTC. Amino acid sequence: CASSLGASGGSNEQFF.

The sample holds many counts of this clonotype. The chain links TRBV29-1 to TRBJ2-6; D ambiguous. V shed 0 bases and J shed 0 bases, with 9 bases lying between them. CDR3 size: 16 residues. Germline CDR1 is SQVTM and CDR2 is ANQGSEA. The CDR3 DNA is TGCAGCGTTGAAGATCGAATGGACTCTGGGGCCAACGTCCTGACTTTC. This gives the protein CSVEDRMDSGANVLTF.

This clonotype occurred a few times. The J gene is TRBJ2-7, the V gene TRBV30; no firm D call. V lost 0 bases to trimming and J lost 0 bases, with 3 bases between them. This CDR3 region has 12 residues. Germline loops: CDR1 GTSNPN, CDR2 SVGIG (reference sequence). Here the CDR3 reads CAWSVPSYEQYF. The DNA of the CDR3 is TGTGCCTGGAGTGTTCCCTCCTACGAGCAGTACTTC.

In this sample, this clonotype turned up a few times. This rearrangement joins TRBV7-2 to TRBJ2-5, with D perhaps matching TRBD1 (5 bases). V lost 1 base, J lost 1 base, and 10 bases lay in between. Germline V gives CDR1 SGHTA, CDR2 FQGNSA. The CDR3 has 15 amino acids. CDR3 nucleotides: TGTGCCAGCAGCTTAGGACAGACTCGCCAAGAGACCCAGTACTTC. Its translation: CASSLGQTRQETQYF.

This clonotype was observed many times. This sequence joins TRBV7-2 and TRBJ2-3; 9 nucleotides align to TRBD1. CDR3 length: 15 amino acids. J lost 2 bases, V lost 4 bases, and 4 bases had no gene match. The germline CDR1 and CDR2 sequences are SGHTA and FQGNSA. The CDR3 DNA follows: TGTGCCAGCAGCTCGGGACAGGGAACCACAGATACGCAGTATTTT. This gives the protein CASSSGQGTTDTQYF.

This clonotype was counted many times. The chain couples TRBV5-1 to TRBJ2-7; 9 nucleotides agree with TRBD1. The CDR3 contains 14 residues. V was pared by 5 bases and J by 2 bases, with 5 bases of the junction left unmatched. The germline V gene encodes CDR1 SGHRS and CDR2 YFSETQ. The CDR3 DNA reads TGCGCCAGCAGATCCGGGACAGGGACCTACGAGCAGTACTTC. Protein product: CASRSGTGTYEQYF.

This clonotype was seen ten or more times. This chain uses TRBV6-1 with TRBJ1-3; D not resolved. From germline, CDR1 is MNHNS and CDR2 SASEGT. Trimming stripped 4 bases from V and 3 bases from J, with 13 bases between. The CDR3 is 15 residues long. CDR3 coding DNA: TGTGCCAGCAGTGGCGCTCCAGGACTTGGAAACACCATATATTTT. Its translation is CASSGAPGLGNTIYF.

This clonotype was seen ten or more times. The gene calls are TRBV2 and TRBJ1-1, with 7 positions matching TRBD1. V gave up 4 bases and J gave up 7 bases; unmatched junction bases: 6. CDR3 size: 13 residues. The V gene's germline CDR1 is SNHLY and CDR2 FYNNEI. CDR3 nucleotides: TGTGCCAGCAGTGGGGACAGAAGATATGAAGCTTTCTTT. Its translation: CASSGDRRYEAFF.

This clonotype appeared many times. The chain joins TRBV20-1 to TRBJ2-1, with 7 nucleotides matching TRBD2. The CDR3 totals 12 residues. The germline CDR1 and CDR2 sequences are DFQATT and SNEGSKA (reference sequence). Trimming removed 3 bases from V and 6 bases from J; junction bases left unmatched: 2. The CDR3 reads CSARGGINEQFF. CDR3 DNA: TGCAGTGCTAGGGGGGGGATCAATGAGCAGTTCTTC.

At least ten counts were recorded for this clonotype. The chain combines TRBV29-1 with TRBJ2-7; a weak D match, TRBD1 (5 bases). Germline-derived CDR1 and CDR2 are SQVTM and ANQGSEA. With 2 bases removed from V and 5 bases from J, the gap between germline ends came to 10 bases. The CDR3 extends over 12 amino acids. The CDR3 sequence is CSVEKGSHEQYF. Here the CDR3 DNA reads TGCAGCGTTGAAAAGGGGTCTCACGAGCAGTACTTC.